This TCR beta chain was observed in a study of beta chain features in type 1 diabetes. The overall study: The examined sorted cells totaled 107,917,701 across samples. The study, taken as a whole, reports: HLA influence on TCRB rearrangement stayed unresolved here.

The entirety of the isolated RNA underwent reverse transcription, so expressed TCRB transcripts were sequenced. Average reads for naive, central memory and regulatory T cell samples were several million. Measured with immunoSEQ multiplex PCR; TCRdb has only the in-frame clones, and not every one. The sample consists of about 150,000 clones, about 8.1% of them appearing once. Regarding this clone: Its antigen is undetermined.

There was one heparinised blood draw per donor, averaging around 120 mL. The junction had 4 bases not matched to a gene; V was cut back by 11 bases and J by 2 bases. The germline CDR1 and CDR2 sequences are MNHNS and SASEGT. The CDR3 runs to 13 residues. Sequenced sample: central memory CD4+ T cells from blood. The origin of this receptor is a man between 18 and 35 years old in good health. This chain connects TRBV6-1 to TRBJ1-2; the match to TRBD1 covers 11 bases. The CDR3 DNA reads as TGTGCCGGCGGACAGGGGGCGAACTATGGCTACACCTTC. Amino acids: CAGGQGANYGYTF.